This T cell receptor beta chain was captured in a study of cytomegalovirus exposure and HLA in healthy donors. The overall study: From 150 million to 200 million T cells, an earlier analysis saw approximately 110 million unique TCR beta sequences. Study-level results: As a later analysis revealed, most CMV-associated TCR beta chains appeared HLA-restricted.

Worth noting for this clone: The target antigen is unknown.

The PCR used 60 Vbeta and 13 Jbeta primers. Assay used: immunoSEQ multiplex PCR; TCRdb lists only in-frame clones, some missing. The profile shows 150,000 or so clones, about four fifths of them singletons. Trimming pared 3 bases from V and 3 bases from J, leaving 11 bases between. From germline, CDR1 is MNHEY and CDR2 SMNVEV (reference sequence). This CDR3 spans 14 amino acids. The chain uses TRBV27 and TRBJ1-2; D possibly corresponds to TRBD1 (6 bases). The TCR originated in a woman aged 50 to 60 in good health and CMV-seropositive. The sample comprised PBMCs. CDR3 sequence: CASSFARGDYGYTF. Written as DNA, the CDR3 is TGTGCCAGCAGTTTTGCCAGGGGAGACTATGGCTACACCTTC.